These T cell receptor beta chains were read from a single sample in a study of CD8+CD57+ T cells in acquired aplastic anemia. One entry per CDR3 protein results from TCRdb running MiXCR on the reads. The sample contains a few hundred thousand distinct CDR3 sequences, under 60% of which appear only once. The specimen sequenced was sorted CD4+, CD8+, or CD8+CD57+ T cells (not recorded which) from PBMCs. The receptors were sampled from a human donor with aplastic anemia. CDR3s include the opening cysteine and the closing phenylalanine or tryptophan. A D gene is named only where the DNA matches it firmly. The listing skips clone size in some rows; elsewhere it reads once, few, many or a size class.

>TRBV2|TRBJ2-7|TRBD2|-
TGTGCCAGCAGTGTTTGGCGGGGGGAATGGAACGAGCAGTACTTC
CASSVWRGEWNEQYF
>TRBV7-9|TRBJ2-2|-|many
TGTGCCAGCAGCTTAGAAGCATATGCGGGGTCGAACACCGGGGAGCTGTTTTTT
CASSLEAYAGSNTGELFF
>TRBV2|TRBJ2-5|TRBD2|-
TGTGCCAGCAGTGAAGTGGTACTAGCGGGCTGGTCGGAGACCCAGTACTTC
CASSEVVLAGWSETQYF
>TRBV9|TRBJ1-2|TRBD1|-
TGTGCCAGCAGCGTAGCAGGGACAGTGGGCTACACCTTC
CASSVAGTVGYTF
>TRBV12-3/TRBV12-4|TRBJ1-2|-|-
TGTGCCAGCAGTTCAGGGGAGATCTATGGCTACACCTTC
CASSSGEIYGYTF
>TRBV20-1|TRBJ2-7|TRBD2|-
TGCAGTGCGCTACCCGGGACTAGCGCCTACGAGCAGTACTTC
CSALPGTSAYEQYF
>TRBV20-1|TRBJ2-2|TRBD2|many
TGCAGTGCTAGAGTAGGGACTAGCGGGGGGGCTACCGGGGAGCTGTTTTTT
CSARVGTSGGATGELFF
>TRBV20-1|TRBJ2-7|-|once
TGCAGTGCTAGGGACGGAAACTACGAGCAGTACTTC
CSARDGNYEQYF
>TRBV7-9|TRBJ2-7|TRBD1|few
TGTGCCAGCAGACGACAGGACAGGTCGTCCTACGAGCAGTACTTC
CASRRQDRSSYEQYF
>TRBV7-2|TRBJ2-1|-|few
TGTGCCAGCAGCTTGGGTTTCACTTCCGAGTTCTTC
CASSLGFTSEFF
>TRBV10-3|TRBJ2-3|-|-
TGTGCCATCAGTGAACGTCTCCATGAGCAGTATTTT
CAISERLHEQYF
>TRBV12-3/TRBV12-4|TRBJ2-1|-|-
TGTGCCAGCAGAACAACAGGCCCGCGGGGCAATGAGCAGTTCTTC
CASRTTGPRGNEQFF
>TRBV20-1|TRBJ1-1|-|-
TGCAGTGCTAGAGGTCGTGTAGATGAAGCTTTCTTT
CSARGRVDEAFF
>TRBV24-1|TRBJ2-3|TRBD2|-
TGTGCCACCAGTGATCCCGGACTAGCGGGAGCAGATACGCAGTATTTT
CATSDPGLAGADTQYF
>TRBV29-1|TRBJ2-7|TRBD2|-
TGCAGCGTTGAGGTCGCGGGAGAGGGCGACGAGCAGTACTTC
CSVEVAGEGDEQYF
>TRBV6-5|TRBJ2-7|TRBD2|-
TGTGCCAGCAGTTCCCTAGCGGGCGAGCAGTACTTC
CASSSLAGEQYF
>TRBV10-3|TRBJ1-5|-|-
TGTGCCATCAAGGATCAGCCCCAGCATTTT
CAIKDQPQHF
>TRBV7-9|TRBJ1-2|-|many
TGTGCCAGCAGGGATATGGTTACGTACCTTCCCTACACCTTC
CASRDMVTYLPYTF
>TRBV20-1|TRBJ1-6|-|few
TGCAGTGCTAGACCCAAAGCCAATAAAGGCAGGTGGGGTTGGCATGAGCAGAATTCACCCCTCCACTTT
CSARPKANKGRWGWHEQNSPLHF
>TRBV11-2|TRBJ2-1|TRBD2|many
TGTGCCAGCAGCTTAGAGGGACTAGCGGGGGGGAGGATCCACAATGAGCAGTTCTTC
CASSLEGLAGGRIHNEQFF
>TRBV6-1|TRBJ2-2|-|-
TGTGCCAGCAGCAAAGGGGACATCAACACCGGGGAGCTGTTTTTT
CASSKGDINTGELFF
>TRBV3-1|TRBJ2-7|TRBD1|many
TGTGCCAGCAGCCAACCCGGGACAGGGAGTCAGCAGTACTTC
CASSQPGTGSQQYF
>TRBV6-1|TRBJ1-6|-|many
TGTGCCAGCAGTGAAGGAATGGAGGGGTATAATTCACCCCTCCACTTT
CASSEGMEGYNSPLHF
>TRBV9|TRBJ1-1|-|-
TGTGCCAGCAGCGTAGCGGGGACAAGCACTGAAGCTTTCTTT
CASSVAGTSTEAFF
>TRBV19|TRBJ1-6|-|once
TGTGCCAGTAGTATGTCAGTAGCGGGGGATTCACCCCTCCACTTT
CASSMSVAGDSPLHF
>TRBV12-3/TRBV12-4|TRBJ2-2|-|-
TGTGCCAGCAGTTTTGTTGCGGGTAGCACCGGGGAGCTGTTTTTT
CASSFVAGSTGELFF
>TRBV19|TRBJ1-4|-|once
TGTGCCAGTAGTCTGGGGGCAGGGGACGAAAAACTGTTTTTT
CASSLGAGDEKLFF
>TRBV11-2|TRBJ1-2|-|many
TGTGCCAGCAGCCGCGCTTCCTCTAACTATGGCTACACCTTC
CASSRASSNYGYTF
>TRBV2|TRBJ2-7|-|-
TGTGCCAGCAGTGTCCCCCCGGCCACGTACGCCTACGAGCAGTACTTC
CASSVPPATYAYEQYF
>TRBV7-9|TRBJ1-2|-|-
TGTGCCAGCAGCTTGGGCGGGGGCGATGGCTACACCTTC
CASSLGGGDGYTF
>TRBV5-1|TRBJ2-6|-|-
TGCGCCAGCAGCTTGGTTCCTACAGGGACCCTTTCTCCCTCTGGGGCCAACGTCCTGACTTTC
CASSLVPTGTLSPSGANVLTF
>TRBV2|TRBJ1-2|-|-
TGTGCCAGCAGTTACGCGCGGGACTCGGGCTACACCTTC
CASSYARDSGYTF
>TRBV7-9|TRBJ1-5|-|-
TGTGCCAGCAGCGGAGGGCCCCGCCAGCCCCAGCATTTT
CASSGGPRQPQHF
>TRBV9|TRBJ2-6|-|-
TGTGCCAGCAGCGTAGGACAGGCGGGCAACGTCCTGACTTTC
CASSVGQAGNVLTF
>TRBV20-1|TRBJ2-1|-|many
TGCAGTGCTAGAGTAGTTACCGGGGCCCCCGGAGCCTACAATGAGCAGTTCTTC
CSARVVTGAPGAYNEQFF
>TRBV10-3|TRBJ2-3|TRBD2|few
TGTGCCATCAGCGGGAGGAACACAGATACGCAGTATTTT
CAISGRNTDTQYF
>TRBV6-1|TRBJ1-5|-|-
TGTGCCAGTAGCAGGGAGGTAGAGCAGCCCCAGCATTTT
CASSREVEQPQHF
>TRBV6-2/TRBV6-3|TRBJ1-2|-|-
TGTGCCAGCATGGGAGGCGCACACTATGGCTACACCTTC
CASMGGAHYGYTF
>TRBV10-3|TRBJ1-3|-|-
TGTGCCATCAGTGAGTCTACACCTGGAAACACCATATATTTT
CAISESTPGNTIYF
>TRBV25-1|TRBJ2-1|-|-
TGTGCCAGCAGTGATATCGGCCCGGGGCAGTTCTTC
CASSDIGPGQFF
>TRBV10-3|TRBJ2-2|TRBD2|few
TGTGCCATCAGTGCCTCCGGCGGGGGAACGAACACCGGGGAGCTGTTTTTT
CAISASGGGTNTGELFF
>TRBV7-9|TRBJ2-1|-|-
TGTGCCAGCAGCCGAACGGGACGGCAAAATGAGCAGTTCTTC
CASSRTGRQNEQFF
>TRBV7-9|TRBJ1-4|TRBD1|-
TGCGCCAGCAGCTTGACAGGGGGGCTGGGAGAAAAACTGTTTTTT
CASSLTGGLGEKLFF
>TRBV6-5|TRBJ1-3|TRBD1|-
TGTGCCAGCAGCCGGACAGGGGGCGCGGGCTCTGGAAACACCATATATTTT
CASSRTGGAGSGNTIYF
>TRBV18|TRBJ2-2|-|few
TGTGCCAGCTCACCCGGCGAGGAGGGGCCCGGGGAGCTGTTTTTT
CASSPGEEGPGELFF
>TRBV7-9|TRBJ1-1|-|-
TGTGCCAGCAGCTTGGTAGCAGGGTACACTGAAGCTTTCTTT
CASSLVAGYTEAFF
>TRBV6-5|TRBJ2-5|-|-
TGTGCCAGCAGTTATTCAGGACCGGGCGGTCAAGAGACCCAGTACTTC
CASSYSGPGGQETQYF
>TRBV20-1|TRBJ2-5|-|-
TGCAGTGCTCCCCCGGGGGGAGGGGGAGAGACCCAGTACTTC
CSAPPGGGGETQYF
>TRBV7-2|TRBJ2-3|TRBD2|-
TGTGCCAGCAGCCTAGGGAGGGAAGATACGCAGTATTTT
CASSLGREDTQYF
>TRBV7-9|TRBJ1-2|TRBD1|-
TGTGCCAGCAGCTTTTCAGGGACAGGGAAAAGGGGGTTATATGGCTACACCTTC
CASSFSGTGKRGLYGYTF
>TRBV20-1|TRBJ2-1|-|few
TGCAGTGCTAGAAGAGATGAGCAGTTCTTC
CSARRDEQFF
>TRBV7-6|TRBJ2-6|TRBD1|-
TGTGCCAGCAGCTTACGACAGGGGGCGCGGGGGGCCAACGTCCTGACTTTC
CASSLRQGARGANVLTF
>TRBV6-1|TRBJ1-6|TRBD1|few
TGTGCCAGCAGGGCAGGGGGGAATGTTTATAATTCACCCCTCCACTTT
CASRAGGNVYNSPLHF
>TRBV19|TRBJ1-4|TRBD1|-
TGTACCAGTAGTATCGGGACAGGGAATAATGAAAAACTGTTTTTT
CTSSIGTGNNEKLFF
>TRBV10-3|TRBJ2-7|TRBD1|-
TGTGCCATCAGCGCGACAGGGGCCCACGAGCAGTACTTC
CAISATGAHEQYF
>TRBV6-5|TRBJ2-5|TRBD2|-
TGTGCCAGCAGTTACCCGGGACTAGCGACCCAGTACTTC
CASSYPGLATQYF
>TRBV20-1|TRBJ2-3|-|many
TGCAGTGCTAGGACTGGTACTAGCACAGATACGCAGTATTTT
CSARTGTSTDTQYF